This T cell receptor beta chain is drawn from a study of blood T cell repertoires in COVID-19. Original data processing: For nucleated cells, counts were estimated from reference gene primer amplification. The data were produced by immunoSEQ multiplex PCR, yet TCRdb's version contains in-frame clones alone and is incomplete. V and J calls and clone size are as listed in that table; D and trimming were resolved from the DNA. The sample holds 100,000 to 150,000 clones, 80% to 90% seen once. Germline-derived CDR1 and CDR2 are MNHEY and SVGAGI. CDR3 length equals 15 residues. Between the trimmed V and J ends, which lost 4 bases and 0 bases, there was a span of 12 bases.

The specimen sequenced was PBMCs or T cells enriched from blood (not recorded which). The genes are TRBV6-5 and TRBJ2-5, with a tentative D call TRBD2 (6 bases). The receptor comes from a woman in her forties or fifties who had recovered from COVID-19. The CDR3 DNA is TGTGCCAGCAGTTCCTGGGGACTCGACCAAGAGACCCAGTACTTC. It is translated as CASSSWGLDQETQYF.